A selection of T cell receptor beta chains follows, all from one sample in a study of blood T cell repertoires in COVID-19. Libraries were prepared by immunoSEQ multiplex PCR; TCRdb keeps only in-frame clonotypes and omits some of them. The top ten hold 7% to 10% of the sample, which has around 230,000 clones, around 88% seen once. Sequenced material: peripheral blood. The receptor source for this set is a woman between 45 and 60 years old with acute or convalescent COVID-19. Both conserved end residues are part of each CDR3. The order of the fields is clone size, D gene, J gene, V gene, CDR3 DNA, CDR3 protein. A D gene is named only where the DNA matches it firmly. A row's size may be missing; if present it is once, few, many or a size class.

abundance: -
d_gene: -
j_gene: TRBJ2-3
v_gene: TRBV6-7
CDR3nt: TGTGCCAGCAGGAGGGTGTATACGCAGTATTTT
CDR3aa: CASRRVYTQYF

abundance: -
d_gene: -
j_gene: TRBJ2-7
v_gene: TRBV5-1
CDR3nt: TGCGCCAGCAGCGTTCTAGCGTCTTCCTACGAGCAGTACTTC
CDR3aa: CASSVLASSYEQYF

abundance: once
d_gene: -
j_gene: TRBJ1-5
v_gene: TRBV23-1
CDR3nt: TGCGCCAGCAGCACAACGGGAGGGGGGACTTCCAATCAGCCCCAGCATTTT
CDR3aa: CASSTTGGGTSNQPQHF

abundance: -
d_gene: TRBD1
j_gene: TRBJ2-5
v_gene: TRBV28
CDR3nt: TGTGCCAGCAGTTCCCATACAGGGGAGTACCAAGAGACCCAGTACTTC
CDR3aa: CASSSHTGEYQETQYF

abundance: -
d_gene: -
j_gene: TRBJ2-3
v_gene: TRBV14
CDR3nt: -
CDR3aa: CASSPRYFGPDTQYF

abundance: -
d_gene: -
j_gene: TRBJ2-5
v_gene: TRBV6-2/TRBV6-3
CDR3nt: TGTGCCAGCAGTTACGGCGGAGAGACCCAGTACTTC
CDR3aa: CASSYGGETQYF

abundance: -
d_gene: TRBD1
j_gene: TRBJ2-1
v_gene: TRBV4-1
CDR3nt: TGCGCCAGCAGCCAATCGGGTGACAGGGTCAATGAGCAGTTCTTC
CDR3aa: CASSQSGDRVNEQFF

abundance: few
d_gene: -
j_gene: TRBJ1-3
v_gene: TRBV10-2
CDR3nt: TGCGCCAGCAGCACCGGGTCTAACTCTGGAAACACCATATATTTT
CDR3aa: CASSTGSNSGNTIYF

abundance: -
d_gene: -
j_gene: TRBJ2-4
v_gene: TRBV19
CDR3nt: TGTGCCAGTAGTATGAAAGACAGAAACATTCAGTACTTC
CDR3aa: CASSMKDRNIQYF

abundance: -
d_gene: -
j_gene: TRBJ2-1
v_gene: TRBV25-1
CDR3nt: TGTGCCAGCAGTGAACCCCCAAGGGAGGTTCAGTTCTTC
CDR3aa: CASSEPPREVQFF

abundance: -
d_gene: -
j_gene: TRBJ1-1
v_gene: TRBV10-3
CDR3nt: TGTGCCGTCAGTGAACGTGACACCAACACTGAAGCTTTCTTT
CDR3aa: CAVSERDTNTEAFF

abundance: -
d_gene: -
j_gene: TRBJ2-2
v_gene: TRBV5-1
CDR3nt: TGCGCCAGCAGCCCTAGCGTCTCGAACACCGGGGAGCTGTTTTTT
CDR3aa: CASSPSVSNTGELFF

abundance: -
d_gene: TRBD2
j_gene: TRBJ2-7
v_gene: TRBV10-1
CDR3nt: TGCGCCAGCAGCCCCGGGAGGTCCTACGAGCAGTACTTC
CDR3aa: CASSPGRSYEQYF

abundance: -
d_gene: TRBD1
j_gene: TRBJ1-4
v_gene: TRBV7-2
CDR3nt: TGTGCCAGCAGCCCGGGACAGGGGGCGCATGAAAAACTGTTTTTT
CDR3aa: CASSPGQGAHEKLFF

abundance: -
d_gene: TRBD2
j_gene: TRBJ2-1
v_gene: TRBV6-1
CDR3nt: TGTGCCAGCAGTGCTAGACTAGCGGGGAAGGAGAGGGAGCAGTTCTTC
CDR3aa: CASSARLAGKEREQFF

abundance: -
d_gene: -
j_gene: TRBJ1-1
v_gene: TRBV29-1
CDR3nt: TGCAGCGTTGTCGAGTGGAACACTGAAGCTTTCTTT
CDR3aa: CSVVEWNTEAFF

abundance: -
d_gene: -
j_gene: TRBJ1-2
v_gene: TRBV5-4
CDR3nt: TGTGCCAGCAGCTTGGAGACAGAGAACTATGGCTACACCTTC
CDR3aa: CASSLETENYGYTF

abundance: -
d_gene: TRBD1
j_gene: TRBJ2-7
v_gene: TRBV5-1
CDR3nt: TGCGCCAGCAGCTTGGCCCCGGGACAGGGCTACGAGCAGTACTTC
CDR3aa: CASSLAPGQGYEQYF

abundance: -
d_gene: -
j_gene: TRBJ2-2
v_gene: TRBV14
CDR3nt: TGTGCCAGCAGCCTTACCGACTACTTCACCGGGGAGCTGTTTTTT
CDR3aa: CASSLTDYFTGELFF

abundance: -
d_gene: -
j_gene: TRBJ2-2
v_gene: TRBV6-5
CDR3nt: TGTGCCAGCAGACCACAGAGTAAAGGGGCTCGTTTTTTT
CDR3aa: CASRPQSKGARFF

abundance: -
d_gene: -
j_gene: TRBJ2-3
v_gene: TRBV18
CDR3nt: TGTGCCAGCTCACGCACTATTACCTCCACAGATACGCAGTATTTT
CDR3aa: CASSRTITSTDTQYF

abundance: -
d_gene: -
j_gene: TRBJ1-2
v_gene: TRBV18
CDR3nt: TGTGCCAGCTCACCTACAGGGAACTATGGCTACACCTTC
CDR3aa: CASSPTGNYGYTF

abundance: -
d_gene: TRBD1
j_gene: TRBJ1-5
v_gene: TRBV19
CDR3nt: TGTGCCAGTAGTTTCTACGCCGGGACAGGGGGCGAGGGTCAGCCCCAGCATTTT
CDR3aa: CASSFYAGTGGEGQPQHF

abundance: -
d_gene: TRBD1
j_gene: TRBJ1-1
v_gene: TRBV5-1
CDR3nt: TGCGCCAGCAGCTTGGAACAGGGGTACACTGAAGCTTTCTTT
CDR3aa: CASSLEQGYTEAFF

abundance: -
d_gene: TRBD2
j_gene: TRBJ2-3
v_gene: TRBV5-1
CDR3nt: TGCGCCAGCAGCCCCCGACTAGCGAGGACAGATACGCAGTATTTT
CDR3aa: CASSPRLARTDTQYF

abundance: -
d_gene: -
j_gene: TRBJ2-2
v_gene: TRBV9
CDR3nt: TGTGCCAGCAGCGTAGAGTCAGGGGCGATCGCCGGGGAGCTGTTTTTT
CDR3aa: CASSVESGAIAGELFF